Given below is one TCR beta chain in context. Its target is unknown. Extracted from the samples, RNA was reverse transcribed into cDNA to serve as the sequencing template. Repertoires were generated with immunoSEQ multiplex PCR, while TCRdb's copy carries only in-frame clones and drops some. This table has tens of thousands of clones, 55% to 75% appearing once. The entry originates in a study of CD8+ T cells in alopecia areata. Study background: Treated patients swallowed 5 to 10 mg of oral tofacitinib twice daily.

Specified treatment: oral pan-JAK inhibitor, 5-10 mg twice daily. PBMCs, the starting material, were the source of sorted CD4+ and CD8+ T cells. Germline V gene lookup returns CDR1 MNHEY and CDR2 SMNVEV (reference sequence). CDR3 length equals 16 residues. Between the trimmed V and J ends, which lost 5 bases and 5 bases, there was a span of 19 bases. Notes on the study in general: Many of the expanded lesional clones endured in scalp and blood while on tofacitinib.

The TCR comes from a human donor with alopecia areata. The V gene is TRBV27, the J gene TRBJ1-5; D is unresolved. The specimen comprised CD8+ T cells sorted from blood, sampled at week 4, from a patient treated with tofacitinib. CDR3 coding DNA: TGTGCCAGCAGTCCCACCGGACGGAAACAATATCAGCCCCAGCATTTT. As protein: CASSPTGRKQYQPQHF.